This paragraph reports one T cell receptor beta chain. The antigen this receptor binds is unknown. Base qualities are not provided; no much larger clone lies one nucleotide away. Libraries were prepared through 5' RACE. Sequenced on an Illumina HiSeq 2500. The second PCR ran for roughly 7 to 11 cycles and used a J-beta primer mix along with a sample-barcoded 5' primer. A unique molecular identifier was introduced onto each TCR beta cDNA molecule by a template-switch 5' adaptor carrying 12 random nucleotides. Each sample yielded at least 3 million CDR3-containing paired-end reads. The Mint cDNA synthesis kit, primed by a TRBC-specific oligonucleotide, was used to synthesize first-strand cDNA from all RNA. Following uracil-DNA glycosylase treatment, all cDNA underwent a first 18-cycle PCR with the universal primers M1SS and BC2_uni_R. As for how the authors treated the data: Normalization of each sample was performed by random selection of 1 million high-quality reads, each carrying a distinct molecular identifier. Instead of being binned into consensus sequences, reads with shared molecular identifiers were discarded. MiTCR, set to a Q25 quality threshold and the strictest error-elimination algorithm, was used for CDR3 identification, clonotype clustering and error correction. A nonparametric unseen species model with Euler transformation was used to estimate a lower bound on total TCR beta diversity. TCRdb trimmed the raw reads at Q25, called clones with MiXCR and kept productive beta chains. Rows matching on CDR3 protein sequence are summarized as one entry with the most common DNA and genes. The V and J calls were determined by TCRdb, not by the authors. This sample has fewer than 800,000 distinct CDR3 sequences in its table, and under 25% of those were observed once. Clones ranked in the top ten supply 3% to 4.5% of the sample.

V gives up 6 bases and J gives up 3 bases, and the segment between their germline ends measures 6 bases. The germline V gene (reference sequence) supplies CDR1 MNHEY and CDR2 SMNVEV. The cysteine opens and the phenylalanine closes a CDR3 of 13 amino acids. This entry keeps only the CDR3 DNA: 39 bases, framed from base 1. This sample stems from a study of blood T cells in healthy people across ages (dated by TCRdb to between 2014 and 2017). Context from the whole study: In model experiments, template switching captured about one uniquely barcoded TCR beta cDNA molecule for every two T cells. For two donors (one aged 18 to 30 and one aged 80 or older), the study analyzed two additional independent replicas of 1 million unique cDNA reads from the same blood draw. Using deep sequencing normalized with unique cDNA molecular identifiers, the study measured how TCR beta repertoire diversity changes with age. Four age groups were formed from the donors: young (average approximately 15 years), middle-aged (approximately 39), aged (approximately 60) and long-lived (around 82). To avoid experimental bias, donors of different ages were spread randomly across the sequencing lanes.

The 35 to 40 donors, aged 6 to 90 years, were systemically healthy Caucasian individuals from Russia. Ten milliliters of peripheral blood were drawn from each donor into EDTA-treated Vacutainer tubes. Ficoll-Paque density-gradient centrifugation was used to isolate PBMCs, with at least 6.5 million per sample. Trizol reagent was used to extract total RNA from the PBMCs, yielding at least 6 micrograms per sample. Naive CD45RAhigh/CD27high T cell percentages were measured by flow cytometry on a PBMC aliquot from every donor. What the authors observed across the whole study: There was a strong correlation between observed TCR beta diversity and the percentage of naive T cells measured by flow cytometry. Total diversity estimates from one million sequenced T cells were considered lower bounds and underestimates. The CMV infection status of donors was not known, potentially confounding age-related changes in expanded clonotypes. Bulk unsorted PBMC profiling prevented conclusive comparison of naive and antigen-experienced compartments. Observed TCR beta diversity per million T cells fell roughly linearly with age, and a significant reduction was already apparent by age around 36. Compared with the aged group, the long-lived group had more naive CD4+ T cells, fewer expanded clones and increased TCR diversity, suggesting age selection.

The sequencing input was blood. The receptor's source is a man in his 70s in good health. The rearranged chain carries TRBV27 and TRBJ1-6; TRBD1 could be the D gene, as 5 bases match. The sequence in DNA is TGTGCCAGCAGCCAGGGCTATAATTCACCCCTCCACTTT. Its amino acids are CASSQGYNSPLHF.